This is a list of T cell receptor beta chains from one sample in a study of long-term antiretroviral therapy in people with HIV. Profiled with immunoSEQ multiplex PCR; TCRdb holds only in-frame clones, not every one. This table holds approximately 19,000 clones, about four fifths found once. Sequences were derived from unsorted PBMCs, sampled at the start of antiretroviral therapy, before treatment. These receptors originate from a man younger than 30 with HIV. CDR3s include the opening cysteine and the closing phenylalanine or tryptophan. The D gene is left open where the match is weak. The size of a clone is reported for some rows only, either as once, few or many, or as a class for expanded clones.

>TRBV19|.|.|TRBJ2-7
TGTGCCAGTAGTATTGGGCAGGGCTACGAGCAGTACTTC
CASSIGQGYEQYF
>TRBV5-1|.|.|TRBJ2-1
TGCGCCAGTAGGCCCGGCCCCAAACAGGGTAATGAGCAGTTCTTC
CASRPGPKQGNEQFF
>TRBV18|.|.|TRBJ1-5
TGTGCCAGCTCAAGGTCGGGACACGCGGGGGGCGGGCCCCAGCATTTT
CASSRSGHAGGGPQHF
>TRBV7-6|.|.|TRBJ2-3
TGTGCCAGCAGCTTAGAGCCTCTTAGCACAGATACGCAGTATTTT
CASSLEPLSTDTQYF
>TRBV20-1|few|.|TRBJ1-1
TGCAGTGCTAGAGGGTACACTGAAGCTTTCTTT
CSARGYTEAFF
>TRBV18|.|.|TRBJ2-5
TGTGCCAGCTCACCACCGGATAAAGAGACCCAGTACTTC
CASSPPDKETQYF
>TRBV7-9|once|.|TRBJ2-7
TGTGCCAGCAGCAAGGTACTCTACGAGCAGTACTTC
CASSKVLYEQYF
>TRBV6-1|.|.|TRBJ2-1
TGTGCCAGCAGTGAACAACCACTACTAGGCCCCAAACCAAATGAGCAGTTCTTC
CASSEQPLLGPKPNEQFF
>TRBV7-7|few|.|TRBJ2-7
TGTGCTAGCAGCCCCTCCGTCGGTGAGCAGTACTTC
CASSPSVGEQYF
>TRBV30|.|TRBD1|TRBJ1-1
TGTGCCGCCGACAGGGGTATGAACACTGAAGCTTTCTTT
CAADRGMNTEAFF
>TRBV7-2|.|.|TRBJ2-1
TGTGCCAGCGCCTATGGTAACTACAATGAGCAGTTCTTC
CASAYGNYNEQFF
>TRBV5-6|.|TRBD1|TRBJ1-1
TGTGCCAGCAGCTTGGCGACCGGCCAGGGGGGGACTGAAGCTTTCTTT
CASSLATGQGGTEAFF
>TRBV13|.|.|TRBJ2-1
TGTGCCAGCAGCTCCTCTCCGGGCGAGCACAATGAGCAGTTCTTC
CASSSSPGEHNEQFF
>TRBV9|.|TRBD1|TRBJ2-7
TGTGCCAGCAGTCGACAGGGCATGTACGAGCAGTACTTC
CASSRQGMYEQYF
>TRBV9|.|.|TRBJ1-1
TGTGCCAGCAGCGTGGGGCAGGGTATGACTGAAGCTTTCTTT
CASSVGQGMTEAFF
>TRBV5-1|.|.|TRBJ2-4
TGCGCCAGCAGCCCTAATACAGTAGCCAAAAACATTCAGTACTTC
CASSPNTVAKNIQYF
>TRBV2|once|.|TRBJ2-1
TGTGCCAGCAGAAAAAATTACGTGGGCGTCAATGAGCAGTTCTTC
CASRKNYVGVNEQFF
>TRBV29-1|.|TRBD2|TRBJ2-7
TGCAGCGTTGGGACTAGCGGGAGGTACTCCTACGAGCAGTACTTC
CSVGTSGRYSYEQYF
>TRBV7-9|.|.|TRBJ1-2
TGTGCCAGCAGCCCCGGGGGGGCTAACTATGGCTACACCTTC
CASSPGGANYGYTF
>TRBV5-4|.|.|TRBJ1-1
TGTGCCAGCAGCTCTCCCCGGGGAGGGACTGAAGCTTTCTTT
CASSSPRGGTEAFF
>TRBV19|.|.|TRBJ2-7
TGTGCCAGTAGTATGTCCGGAGAGGGGCAGTACTTC
CASSMSGEGQYF
>TRBV11-2|.|TRBD2|TRBJ2-1
TGTGCCAGCAGCTTAGACCAACCAGCGGGAGTATACAATGAGCAGTTCTTC
CASSLDQPAGVYNEQFF
>TRBV11-2|.|TRBD2|TRBJ2-5
TGTGCCAGCAGCTTAGGTACTAGCGGAGAGACCCAGTACTTC
CASSLGTSGETQYF
>TRBV15|.|TRBD2|TRBJ2-2
TGTGCCACCAGCAGTTATTTCTTCGGACTAGCGGAAACGAACACCGGGGAGCTATTTTTT
CATSSYFFGLAETNTGELFF
>TRBV27|once|TRBD2|TRBJ2-6
TGTGCCAGCAGCATTCGCAACCTGCCGGGACTAAACTCTGGGGCCAACGTCCTGACTTTC
CASSIRNLPGLNSGANVLTF
>TRBV19|.|TRBD2|TRBJ2-2
TGTGCCAGTAGTGTTACTAGCGGGAGGGCCTTAGGGGAGCTGTTTTTT
CASSVTSGRALGELFF
>TRBV27|once|TRBD2|TRBJ2-7
TGTGCCAGCAGGCGTAGCGGGAGTGGAGACGAGCAGTACTTC
CASRRSGSGDEQYF
>TRBV18|.|TRBD1|TRBJ2-2
TGTGCCAGCTCACCAATCTCCGGGACAGGGGGCGCATTGAACACCGGGGAGCTGTTTTTT
CASSPISGTGGALNTGELFF
>TRBV28|once|.|TRBJ2-3
TGTGCCAGCAGTAGAAGGAAGGCGGGCACCACAGATACGCAGTATTTT
CASSRRKAGTTDTQYF
>TRBV4-3|.|.|TRBJ2-3
TGCGCCAGCAGCCAAGATAGGGTGGATACGCAGTATTTT
CASSQDRVDTQYF
>TRBV19|.|TRBD1|TRBJ2-4
TGTGCCAGTAGTATAGGGACAGGAGCCAAAAACATTCAGTACTTC
CASSIGTGAKNIQYF
>TRBV29-1|.|.|TRBJ2-7
TGCAGCGTTGAAGTAATGGGGAACGAGCAGTACTTC
CSVEVMGNEQYF
>TRBV4-3|.|TRBD2|TRBJ2-1
TGCGCCAGCAGCCAAGAAGTGGTGGCGGGAGAGCACCATGAGCAGTTCTTC
CASSQEVVAGEHHEQFF
>TRBV6-5|.|TRBD1|TRBJ2-7
TGTGCCAGCAGGGACAGGGTTTTCTACGAGCAGTACTTC
CASRDRVFYEQYF
>TRBV19|.|TRBD2|TRBJ2-1
TGTGCCAGTAGGAGAGGGACTAGCGGTACCAATGAGCAGTTCTTC
CASRRGTSGTNEQFF
>TRBV10-2|once|.|TRBJ2-3
TGCGCCAGCAGTGCAGGGAGTGCAGATACGCAGTATTTT
CASSAGSADTQYF
>TRBV29-1|.|.|TRBJ1-1
TGCAGCGTTATGGAAGGGGGAGCTTTCTTT
CSVMEGGAFF
>TRBV7-2|few|TRBD2|TRBJ2-7
TGTGCCAGCTCCCTACAGGCGGGAGCAAACGAGCAGTACTTC
CASSLQAGANEQYF
>TRBV15|.|.|TRBJ1-5
TGTGCCACCAGCCAATTGGGCCATCAGCCCCAGCATTTT
CATSQLGHQPQHF
>TRBV30|few|TRBD1|TRBJ1-2
TGTGCCTGGTTAGGGACAGAGGCTTATGGCTACACCTTC
CAWLGTEAYGYTF
>TRBV7-4|few|.|TRBJ2-7
TGTGCCAGCAGCTCCTACTGGGGACGTAGCTCCTACGAGCAGTACTTC
CASSSYWGRSSYEQYF
>TRBV6-1|.|.|TRBJ1-1
TGTGCCAGCAGTGAACGGACAGACCACACTGAAGCTTTCTTT
CASSERTDHTEAFF
>TRBV15|.|TRBD2|TRBJ2-1
TGTGCCACCGGAATGGGACTAGCGCTATACAATGAGCAGTTCTTC
CATGMGLALYNEQFF
>TRBV6-4|.|TRBD1|TRBJ2-3
TGTGCCAGCAGCTCACAGGGGGCTACCACAGATACGCAGTATTTT
CASSSQGATTDTQYF
>TRBV29-1|few|TRBD1|TRBJ2-2
TGCAGCGTACATCCGGGACAGGGGTCTACCGGGGAGCTGTTTTTT
CSVHPGQGSTGELFF
>TRBV6-5|.|TRBD1|TRBJ1-2
TGTGCCAGCAGTCCGTTGGGACAGGTCGATGGCTACACCTTC
CASSPLGQVDGYTF
>TRBV29-1|.|.|TRBJ2-5
TGCAGCGTTCGGTCGGGCCAAGAGACCCAGTACTTC
CSVRSGQETQYF
>TRBV19|.|TRBD2|TRBJ2-7
TGTGCCAGTAGTGCCCGACTAGCGGGACGCGAGCAGTACTTC
CASSARLAGREQYF
>TRBV6-5|few|.|TRBJ2-5
TGTGCCAGCAGTTACTCGAAGGCCGGTGAGACCCAGTACTTC
CASSYSKAGETQYF
>TRBV5-1|once|.|TRBJ1-1
TGCGCCAGCAGCTTTCCCTCCGGGAACACTGAAGCTTTCTTT
CASSFPSGNTEAFF
>TRBV18|.|.|TRBJ2-5
TGTGCCAGCTCACCGTCAGTGCAGGGGGAGACCCAGTACTTC
CASSPSVQGETQYF